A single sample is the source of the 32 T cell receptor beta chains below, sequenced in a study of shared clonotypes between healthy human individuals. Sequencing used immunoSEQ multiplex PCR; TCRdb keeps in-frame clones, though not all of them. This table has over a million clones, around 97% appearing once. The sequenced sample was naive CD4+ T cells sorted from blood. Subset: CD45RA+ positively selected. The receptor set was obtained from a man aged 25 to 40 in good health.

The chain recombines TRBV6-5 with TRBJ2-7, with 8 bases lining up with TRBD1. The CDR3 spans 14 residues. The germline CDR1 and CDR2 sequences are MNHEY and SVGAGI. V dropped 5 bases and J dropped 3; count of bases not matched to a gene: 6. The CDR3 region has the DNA TGTGCCAGCAGTCAACTCACAGGGGGCTACGAGCAGTACTTC. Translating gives CASSQLTGGYEQYF.

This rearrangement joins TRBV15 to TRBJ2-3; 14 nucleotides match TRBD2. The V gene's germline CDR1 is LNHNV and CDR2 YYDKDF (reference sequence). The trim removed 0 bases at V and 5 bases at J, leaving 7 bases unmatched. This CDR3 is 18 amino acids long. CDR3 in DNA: TGTGCCACCAGCAGAGATCAAGGGACTAGCGGGAGTAAAGATACGCAGTATTTT. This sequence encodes CATSRDQGTSGSKDTQYF.

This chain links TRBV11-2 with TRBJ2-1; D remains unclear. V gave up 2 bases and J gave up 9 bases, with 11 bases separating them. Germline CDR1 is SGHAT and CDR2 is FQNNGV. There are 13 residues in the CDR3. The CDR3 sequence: CASSLIQLSEQFF. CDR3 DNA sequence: TGTGCCAGCAGCTTAATCCAGCTTAGTGAGCAGTTCTTC.

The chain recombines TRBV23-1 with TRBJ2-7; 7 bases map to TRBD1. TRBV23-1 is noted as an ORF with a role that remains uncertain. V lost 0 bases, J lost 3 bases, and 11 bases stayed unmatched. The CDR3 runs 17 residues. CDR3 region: CASSQSGMGTVGYEQYF. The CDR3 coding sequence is TGCGCCAGCAGTCAATCGGGGATGGGGACAGTGGGCTACGAGCAGTACTTC.

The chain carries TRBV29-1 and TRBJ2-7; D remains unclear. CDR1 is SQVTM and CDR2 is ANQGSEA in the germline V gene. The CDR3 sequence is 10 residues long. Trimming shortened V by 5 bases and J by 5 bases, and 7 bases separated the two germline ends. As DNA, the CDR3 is TGCAGCGTTTGGTTCAACGAGCAGTACTTC. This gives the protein CSVWFNEQYF.

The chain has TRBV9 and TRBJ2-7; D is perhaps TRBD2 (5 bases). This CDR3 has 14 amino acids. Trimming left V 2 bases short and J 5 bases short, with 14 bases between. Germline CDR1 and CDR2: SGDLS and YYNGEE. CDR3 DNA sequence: TGTGCCAGCAGCGTTACCCTCCGGGATAACGAGCAGTACTTC. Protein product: CASSVTLRDNEQYF.

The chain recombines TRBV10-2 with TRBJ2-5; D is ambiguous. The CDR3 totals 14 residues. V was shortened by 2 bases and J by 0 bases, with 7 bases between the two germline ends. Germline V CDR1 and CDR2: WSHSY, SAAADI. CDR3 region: CASSEGKYQETQYF. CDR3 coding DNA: TGCGCCAGCAGTGAGGGGAAGTACCAAGAGACCCAGTACTTC.

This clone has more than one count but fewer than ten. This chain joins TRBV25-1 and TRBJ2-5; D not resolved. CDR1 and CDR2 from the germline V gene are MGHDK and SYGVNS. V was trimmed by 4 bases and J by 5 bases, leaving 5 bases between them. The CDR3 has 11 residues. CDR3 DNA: TGTGCCAGCAGTGCACGGGAGACCCAGTACTTC. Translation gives CASSARETQYF.

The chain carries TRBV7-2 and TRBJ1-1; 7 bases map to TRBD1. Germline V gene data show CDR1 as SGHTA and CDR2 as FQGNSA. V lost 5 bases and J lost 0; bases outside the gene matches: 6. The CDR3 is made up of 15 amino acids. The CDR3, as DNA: TGTGCCAGCAGCAGTACAGGGGATTTGAACACTGAAGCTTTCTTT. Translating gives CASSSTGDLNTEAFF.

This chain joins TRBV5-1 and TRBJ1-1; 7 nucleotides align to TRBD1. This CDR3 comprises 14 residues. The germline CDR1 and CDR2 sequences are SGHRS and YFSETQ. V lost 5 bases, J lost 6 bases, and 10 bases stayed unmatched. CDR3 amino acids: CASSRDSGGAEAFF. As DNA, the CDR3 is TGCGCCAGCAGTCGGGACAGCGGAGGGGCTGAAGCTTTCTTT.

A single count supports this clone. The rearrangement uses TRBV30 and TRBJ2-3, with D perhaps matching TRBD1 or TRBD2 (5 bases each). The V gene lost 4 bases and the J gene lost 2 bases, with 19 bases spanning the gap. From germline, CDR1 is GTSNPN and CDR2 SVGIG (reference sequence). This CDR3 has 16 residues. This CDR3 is CAWKPQGGGVTDTQYF. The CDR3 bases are TGTGCCTGGAAACCGCAGGGTGGAGGAGTCACAGATACGCAGTATTTT.

Here the CDR3 DNA reads TGTGCCAGCTCATCGGGGGCAAGGTACGAGCAGTACTTC. It translates to CASSSGARYEQYF. The chain links TRBV18 to TRBJ2-7; the D gene could be TRBD1 or TRBD2 (6 bases each). With 5 bases removed from V and 4 bases from J, the gap between germline ends came to 12 bases. CDR1 is KGHSH and CDR2 is LQKENI in the germline V gene. This CDR3 has 13 amino acids.

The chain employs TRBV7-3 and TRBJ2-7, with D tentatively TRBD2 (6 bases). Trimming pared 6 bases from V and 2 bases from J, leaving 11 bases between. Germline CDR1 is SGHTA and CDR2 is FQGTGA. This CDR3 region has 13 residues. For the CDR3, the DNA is TGTGCCAGCAGTATGGCGGGAACCTACGAGCAGTACTTC. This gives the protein CASSMAGTYEQYF.

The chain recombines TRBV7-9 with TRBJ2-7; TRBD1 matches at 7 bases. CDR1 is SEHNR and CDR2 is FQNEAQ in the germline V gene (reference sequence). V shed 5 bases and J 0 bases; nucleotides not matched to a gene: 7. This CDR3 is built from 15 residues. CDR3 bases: TGTGCCAGCAGCGGGGACAGTTCTAGCTCCTACGAGCAGTACTTC. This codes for CASSGDSSSSYEQYF.

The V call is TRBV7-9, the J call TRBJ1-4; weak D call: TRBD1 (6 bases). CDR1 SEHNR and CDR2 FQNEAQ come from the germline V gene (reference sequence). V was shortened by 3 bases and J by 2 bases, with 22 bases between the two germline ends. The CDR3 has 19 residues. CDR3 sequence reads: CASSLSGRGVLSTNEKLFF. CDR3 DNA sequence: TGTGCCAGCAGCTTGTCTGGCAGGGGCGTCCTCAGCACTAATGAAAAACTGTTTTTT.

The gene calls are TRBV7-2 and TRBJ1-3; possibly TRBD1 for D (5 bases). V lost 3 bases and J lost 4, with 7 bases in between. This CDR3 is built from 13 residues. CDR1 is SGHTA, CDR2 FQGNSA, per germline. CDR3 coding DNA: TGTGCCAGCAGCTTGAACAGGGGAAACACCATATATTTT. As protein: CASSLNRGNTIYF.

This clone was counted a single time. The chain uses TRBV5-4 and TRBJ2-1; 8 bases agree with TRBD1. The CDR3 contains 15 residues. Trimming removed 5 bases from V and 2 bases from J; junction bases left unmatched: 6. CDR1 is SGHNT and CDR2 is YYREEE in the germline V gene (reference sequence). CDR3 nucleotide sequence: TGTGCCAGCAGTCCGGACAGGGAGACCTACAATGAGCAGTTCTTC. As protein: CASSPDRETYNEQFF. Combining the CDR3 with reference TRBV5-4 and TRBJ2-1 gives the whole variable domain ETGVTQSPTHLIKTRGQQVTLRCSSQSGHNTVSWYQQALGQGPQFIFQYYREEENGRGNFPPRFSGLQFPNYSSELNVNALELDDSALYLCASSPDRETYNEQFFGPGTRLTVL.

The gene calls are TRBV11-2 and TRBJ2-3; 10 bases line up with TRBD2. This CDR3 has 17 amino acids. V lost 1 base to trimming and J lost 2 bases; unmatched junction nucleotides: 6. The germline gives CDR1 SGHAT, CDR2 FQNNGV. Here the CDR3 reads CASSLGLAGASTDTQYF. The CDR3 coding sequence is TGTGCCAGCAGCTTAGGTCTAGCGGGAGCTTCCACAGATACGCAGTATTTT.

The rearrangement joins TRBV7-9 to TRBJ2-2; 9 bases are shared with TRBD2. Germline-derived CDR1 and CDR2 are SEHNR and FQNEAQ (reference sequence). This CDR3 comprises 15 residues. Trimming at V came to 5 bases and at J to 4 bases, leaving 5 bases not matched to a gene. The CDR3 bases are TGTGCCAGCAGCAATAGCGGGAGCGGCACCGGGGAGCTGTTTTTT. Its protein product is CASSNSGSGTGELFF.

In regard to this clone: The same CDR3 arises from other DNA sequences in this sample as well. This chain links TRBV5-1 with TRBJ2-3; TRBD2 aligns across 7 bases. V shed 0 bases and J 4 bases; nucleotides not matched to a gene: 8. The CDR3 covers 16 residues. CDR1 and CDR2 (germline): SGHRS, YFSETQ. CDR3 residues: CASSLGGGGPADTQYF. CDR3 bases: TGCGCCAGCAGCTTGGGTGGGGGAGGGCCCGCAGATACGCAGTATTTT.

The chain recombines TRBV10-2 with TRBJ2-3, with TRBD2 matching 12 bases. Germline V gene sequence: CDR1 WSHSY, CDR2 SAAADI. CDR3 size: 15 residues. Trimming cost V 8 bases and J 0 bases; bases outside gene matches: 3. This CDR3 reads CASAGTSGSTDTQYF. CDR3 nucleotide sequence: TGCGCCAGCGCTGGGACTAGCGGGAGCACAGATACGCAGTATTTT.

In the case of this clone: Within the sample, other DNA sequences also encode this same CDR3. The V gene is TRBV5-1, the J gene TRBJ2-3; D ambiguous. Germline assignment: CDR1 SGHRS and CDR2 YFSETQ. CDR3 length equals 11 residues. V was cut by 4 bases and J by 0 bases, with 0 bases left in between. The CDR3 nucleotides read TGCGCCAGCAGCAGCACAGATACGCAGTATTTT. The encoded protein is CASSSTDTQYF.

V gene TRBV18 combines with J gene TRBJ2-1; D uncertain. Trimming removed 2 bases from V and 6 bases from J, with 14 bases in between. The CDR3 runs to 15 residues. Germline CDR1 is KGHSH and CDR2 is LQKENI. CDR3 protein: CASSPGPGRSNEQFF. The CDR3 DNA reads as TGTGCCAGCTCACCAGGGCCGGGCCGGAGCAATGAGCAGTTCTTC.

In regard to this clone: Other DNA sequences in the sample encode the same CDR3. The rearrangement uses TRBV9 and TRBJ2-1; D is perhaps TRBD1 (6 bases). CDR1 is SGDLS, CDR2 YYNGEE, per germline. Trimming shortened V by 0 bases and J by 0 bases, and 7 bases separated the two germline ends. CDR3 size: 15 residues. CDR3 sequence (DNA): TGTGCCAGCAGCGTAGGGGGGCACTCCTACAATGAGCAGTTCTTC. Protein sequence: CASSVGGHSYNEQFF.

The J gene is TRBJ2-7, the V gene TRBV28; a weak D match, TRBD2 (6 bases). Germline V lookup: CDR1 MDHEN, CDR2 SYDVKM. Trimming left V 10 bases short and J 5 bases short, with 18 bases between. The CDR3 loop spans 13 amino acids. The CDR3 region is CAINGRRENEQYF. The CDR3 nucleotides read TGTGCCATCAACGGGCGGAGGGAAAACGAGCAGTACTTC.

The CDR3 protein is CASSRGLSTGELFF. The CDR3 nucleotides are TGCGCCAGCAGTAGGGGGCTAAGCACCGGGGAGCTGTTTTTT. The chain uses TRBV10-2 and TRBJ2-2; TRBD1 agrees at 7 bases. Germline V gene lookup returns CDR1 WSHSY and CDR2 SAAADI. J lost 4 bases, V lost 5 bases, and 4 bases had no gene match. CDR3 length: 14 amino acids.

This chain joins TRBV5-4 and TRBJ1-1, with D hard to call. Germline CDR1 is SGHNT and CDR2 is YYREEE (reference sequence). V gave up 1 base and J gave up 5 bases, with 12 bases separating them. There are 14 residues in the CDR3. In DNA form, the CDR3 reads TGTGCCAGCAGCTTGCTAGGCTCTGGGACTGAAGCTTTCTTT. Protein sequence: CASSLLGSGTEAFF.

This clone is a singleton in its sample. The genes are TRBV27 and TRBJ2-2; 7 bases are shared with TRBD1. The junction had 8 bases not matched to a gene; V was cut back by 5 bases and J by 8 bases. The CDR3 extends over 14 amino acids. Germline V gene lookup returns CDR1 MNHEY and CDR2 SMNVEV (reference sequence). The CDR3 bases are TGTGCCAGCAGTAAACGACAGGGAGAGGGGGAGCTGTTTTTT. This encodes CASSKRQGEGELFF.

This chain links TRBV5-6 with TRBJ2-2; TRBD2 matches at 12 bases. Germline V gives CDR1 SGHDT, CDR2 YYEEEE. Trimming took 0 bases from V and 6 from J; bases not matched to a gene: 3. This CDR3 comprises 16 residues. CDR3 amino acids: CASSLASGRAAGELFF. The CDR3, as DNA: TGTGCCAGCAGCTTGGCTAGCGGGAGGGCCGCCGGGGAGCTGTTTTTT.

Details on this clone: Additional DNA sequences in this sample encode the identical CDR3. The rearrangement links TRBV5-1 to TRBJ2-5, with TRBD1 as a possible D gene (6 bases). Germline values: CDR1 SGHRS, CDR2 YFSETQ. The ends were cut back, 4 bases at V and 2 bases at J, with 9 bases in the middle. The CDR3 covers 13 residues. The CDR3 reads CASSRTAQETQYF. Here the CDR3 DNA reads TGCGCCAGCAGCCGGACAGCTCAAGAGACCCAGTACTTC.

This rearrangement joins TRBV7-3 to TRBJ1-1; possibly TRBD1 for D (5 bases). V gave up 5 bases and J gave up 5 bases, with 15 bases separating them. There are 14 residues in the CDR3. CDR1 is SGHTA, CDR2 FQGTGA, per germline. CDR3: CASSPSGVGTEAFF. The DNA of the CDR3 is TGTGCCAGCAGCCCGTCGGGGGTTGGAACTGAAGCTTTCTTT.

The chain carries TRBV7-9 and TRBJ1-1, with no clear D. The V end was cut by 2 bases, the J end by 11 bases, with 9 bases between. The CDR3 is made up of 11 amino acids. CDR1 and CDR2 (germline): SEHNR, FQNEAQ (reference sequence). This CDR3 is CASSLHPRAFF. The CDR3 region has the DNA TGTGCCAGCAGCTTACACCCCCGGGCTTTCTTT.